The subject of this entry is one T cell receptor (beta chain). Libraries were prepared by immunoSEQ multiplex PCR; TCRdb keeps only in-frame clonotypes and omits some of them. The top ten clones hold 3% to 4% of a sample with roughly 220,000 clones, 80% to 90% of them seen once. Participants' reported clinical history set cohort assignment. Trimming pared 1 base from V and 2 bases from J, leaving 6 bases between. The CDR3 totals 14 residues. Germline V gives CDR1 LGHDT, CDR2 YNNKEL (reference sequence). This sample was taken from a study of blood T cell repertoires in COVID-19. Sequencing used PBMCs or T cells enriched from blood (not recorded which). The chain joins TRBV3-1 (or the pseudogene TRBV3-2) to TRBJ1-3; tentatively, D is TRBD1 (5 bases). This receptor was taken from a woman between 40 and 50 years old with acute COVID-19. The CDR3: CASSQARAGNTIYF. Here the CDR3 DNA reads TGTGCCAGCAGCCAAGCCAGGGCTGGAAACACCATATATTTT.